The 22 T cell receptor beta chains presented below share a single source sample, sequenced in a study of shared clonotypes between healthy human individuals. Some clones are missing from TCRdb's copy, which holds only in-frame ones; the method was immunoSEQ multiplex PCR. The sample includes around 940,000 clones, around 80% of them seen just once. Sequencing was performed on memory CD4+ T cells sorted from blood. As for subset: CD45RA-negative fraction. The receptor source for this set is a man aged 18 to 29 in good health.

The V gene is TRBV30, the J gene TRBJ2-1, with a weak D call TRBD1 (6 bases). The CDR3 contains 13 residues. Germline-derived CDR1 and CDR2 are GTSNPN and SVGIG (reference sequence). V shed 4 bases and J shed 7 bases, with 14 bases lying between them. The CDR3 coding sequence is TGTGCCTGGAACAGGGAAGTATGGAATGAGCAGTTCTTC. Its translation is CAWNREVWNEQFF. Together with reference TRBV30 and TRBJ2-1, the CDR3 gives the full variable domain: SQTIHQWPATLVQPVGSPLSLECTVEGTSNPNLYWYRQAAGRGLQLLFYSVGIGQISSEVPQNLSASRPQDRQFILSSKKLLLSDSGFYLCAWNREVWNEQFFGPGTRLTVL.

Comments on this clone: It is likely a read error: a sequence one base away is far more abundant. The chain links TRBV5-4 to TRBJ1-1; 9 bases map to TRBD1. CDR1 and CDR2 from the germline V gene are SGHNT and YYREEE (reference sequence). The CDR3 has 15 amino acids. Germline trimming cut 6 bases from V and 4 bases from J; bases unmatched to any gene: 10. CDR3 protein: CASNLDLQGATEAFF. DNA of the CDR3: TGTGCCAGCAACTTAGACCTACAGGGGGCCACTGAAGCTTTCTTT. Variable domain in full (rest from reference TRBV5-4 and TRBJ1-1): ETGVTQSPTHLIKTRGQQVTLRCSSQSGHNTVSWYQQALGQGPQFIFQYYREEENGRGNFPPRFSGLQFPNYSSELNVNALELDDSALYLCASNLDLQGATEAFFGQGTRLTVV.

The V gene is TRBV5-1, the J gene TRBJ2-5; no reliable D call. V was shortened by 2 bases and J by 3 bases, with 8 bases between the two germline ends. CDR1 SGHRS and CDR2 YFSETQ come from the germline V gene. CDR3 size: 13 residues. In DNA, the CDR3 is TGCGCCAGCAGCTTTTCTGGGAAAGAGACCCAGTACTTC. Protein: CASSFSGKETQYF.

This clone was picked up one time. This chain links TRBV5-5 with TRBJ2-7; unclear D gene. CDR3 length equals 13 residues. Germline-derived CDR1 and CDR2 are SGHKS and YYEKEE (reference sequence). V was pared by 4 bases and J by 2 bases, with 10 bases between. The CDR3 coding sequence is TGTGCCAGCAGCCCAGGACGGCCCTACGAGCAGTACTTC. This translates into CASSPGRPYEQYF. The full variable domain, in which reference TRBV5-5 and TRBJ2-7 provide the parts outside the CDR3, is DAGVTQSPTHLIKTRGQQVTLRCSPISGHKSVSWYQQVLGQGPQFIFQYYEKEERGRGNFPDRFSARQFPNYSSELNVNALLLGDSALYLCASSPGRPYEQYFGPGTRLTVT.

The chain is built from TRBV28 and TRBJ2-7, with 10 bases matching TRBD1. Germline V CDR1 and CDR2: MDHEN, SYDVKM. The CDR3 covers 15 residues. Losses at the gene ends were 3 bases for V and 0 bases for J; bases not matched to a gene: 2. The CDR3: CASSLGQGNSYEQYF. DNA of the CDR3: TGTGCCAGCAGTTTGGGACAGGGGAACTCCTACGAGCAGTACTTC.

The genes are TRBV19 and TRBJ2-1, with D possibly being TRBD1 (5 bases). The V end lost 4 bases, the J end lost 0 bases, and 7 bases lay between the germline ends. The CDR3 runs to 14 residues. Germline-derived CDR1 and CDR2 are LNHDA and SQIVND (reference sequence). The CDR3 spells CASSSQGSYNEQFF. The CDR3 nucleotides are TGTGCCAGTAGTAGTCAGGGCTCCTACAATGAGCAGTTCTTC.

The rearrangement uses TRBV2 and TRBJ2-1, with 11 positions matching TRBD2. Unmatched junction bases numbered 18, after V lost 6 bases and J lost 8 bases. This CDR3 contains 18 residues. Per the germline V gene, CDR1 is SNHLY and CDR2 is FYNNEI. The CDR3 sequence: CASSHLTSGGPFIDEQFF. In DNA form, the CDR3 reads TGTGCCAGCAGCCACTTAACTAGCGGGGGCCCCTTTATCGATGAGCAGTTCTTC.

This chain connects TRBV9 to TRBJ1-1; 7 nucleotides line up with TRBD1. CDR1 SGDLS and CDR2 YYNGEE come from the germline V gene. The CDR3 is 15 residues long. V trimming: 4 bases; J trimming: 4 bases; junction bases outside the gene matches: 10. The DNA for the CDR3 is TGTGCCAGCAGCCCTAGACAGGGTGTCGGCACTGAAGCTTTCTTT. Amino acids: CASSPRQGVGTEAFF.

The CDR3 nucleotides are TGCGCCAGCAGCTCCGCTACAGGATTCTACGAGCAGTACTTC. Translated: CASSSATGFYEQYF. The gene calls are TRBV5-1 and TRBJ2-7, with D possibly matching TRBD1 (5 bases). CDR3 length: 14 residues. Germline V gives CDR1 SGHRS, CDR2 YFSETQ. V dropped 3 bases and J dropped 3 bases, with 13 bases sitting between them.

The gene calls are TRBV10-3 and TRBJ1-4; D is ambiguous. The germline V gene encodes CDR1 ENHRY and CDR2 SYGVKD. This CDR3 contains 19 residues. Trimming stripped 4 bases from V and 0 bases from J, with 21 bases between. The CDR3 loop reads CAISAVLTGSIATNEKLFF. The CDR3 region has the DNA TGTGCCATCAGTGCCGTTTTGACTGGATCGATTGCAACTAATGAAAAACTGTTTTTT.

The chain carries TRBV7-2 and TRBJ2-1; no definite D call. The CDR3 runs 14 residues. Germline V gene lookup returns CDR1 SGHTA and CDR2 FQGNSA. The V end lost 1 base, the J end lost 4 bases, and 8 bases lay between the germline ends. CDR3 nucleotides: TGTGCCAGCAGCTTAGTAGGGAAATACAATGAGCAGTTCTTC. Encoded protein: CASSLVGKYNEQFF.

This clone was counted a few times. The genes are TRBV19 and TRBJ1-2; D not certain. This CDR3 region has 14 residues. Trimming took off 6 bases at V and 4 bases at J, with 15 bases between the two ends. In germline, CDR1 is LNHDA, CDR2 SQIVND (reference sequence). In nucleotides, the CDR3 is TGTGCCAGTAGGATCTCGGTGACCTCCTATGGCTACACCTTC. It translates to CASRISVTSYGYTF.

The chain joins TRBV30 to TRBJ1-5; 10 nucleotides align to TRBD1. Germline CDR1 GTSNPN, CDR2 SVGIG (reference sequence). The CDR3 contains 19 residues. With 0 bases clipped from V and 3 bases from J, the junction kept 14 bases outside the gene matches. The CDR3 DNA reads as TGTGCCTGGAGTGTAGGGCGAACCTGGACAGGGGGTTTCAATCAGCCCCAGCATTTT. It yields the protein CAWSVGRTWTGGFNQPQHF.

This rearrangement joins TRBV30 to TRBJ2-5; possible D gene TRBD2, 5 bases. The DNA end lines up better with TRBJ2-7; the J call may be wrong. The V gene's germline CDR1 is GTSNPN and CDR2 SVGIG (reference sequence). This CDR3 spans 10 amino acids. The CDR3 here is CAWGSNEQYF. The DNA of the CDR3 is TGTGCCTGGGGGAGCAACGAGCAGTACTTC.

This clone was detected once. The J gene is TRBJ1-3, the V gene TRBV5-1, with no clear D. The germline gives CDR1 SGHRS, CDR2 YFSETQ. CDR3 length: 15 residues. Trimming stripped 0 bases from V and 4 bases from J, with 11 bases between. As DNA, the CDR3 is TGCGCCAGCAGCTTGGGCACAGTCTACGGAAACACCATATATTTT. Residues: CASSLGTVYGNTIYF.

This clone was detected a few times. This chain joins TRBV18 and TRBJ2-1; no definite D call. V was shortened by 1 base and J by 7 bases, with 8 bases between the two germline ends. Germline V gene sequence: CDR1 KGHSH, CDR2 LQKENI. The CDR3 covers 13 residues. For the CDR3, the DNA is TGTGCCAGCTCACCACAACACCTTAATGAGCAGTTCTTC. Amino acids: CASSPQHLNEQFF.

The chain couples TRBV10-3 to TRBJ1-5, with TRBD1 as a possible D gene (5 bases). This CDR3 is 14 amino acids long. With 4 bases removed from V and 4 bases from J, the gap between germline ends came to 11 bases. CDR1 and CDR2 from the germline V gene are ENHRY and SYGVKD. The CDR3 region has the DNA TGTGCCATCAGTGGGGGGATGGGTAATCAGCCCCAGCATTTT. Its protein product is CAISGGMGNQPQHF.

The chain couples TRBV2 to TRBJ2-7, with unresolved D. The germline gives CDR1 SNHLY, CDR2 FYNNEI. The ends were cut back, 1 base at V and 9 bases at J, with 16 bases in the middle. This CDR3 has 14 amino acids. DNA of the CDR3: TGTGCCAGCAGTGAAGGTAGTACGACTGTTGGGCAGTACTTC. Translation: CASSEGSTTVGQYF. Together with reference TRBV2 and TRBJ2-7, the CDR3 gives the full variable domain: EPEVTQTPSHQVTQMGQEVILRCVPISNHLYFYWYRQILGQKVEFLVSFYNNEISEKSEIFDDQFSVERPDGSNFTLKIRSTKLEDSAMYFCASSEGSTTVGQYFGPGTRLTVT.

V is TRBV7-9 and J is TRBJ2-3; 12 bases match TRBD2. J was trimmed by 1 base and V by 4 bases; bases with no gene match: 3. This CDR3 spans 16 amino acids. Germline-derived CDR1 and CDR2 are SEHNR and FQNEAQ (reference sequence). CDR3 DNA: TGTGCCAGCAGCTCGCGGACTAGCGGGGGCACAGATACGCAGTATTTT. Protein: CASSSRTSGGTDTQYF.

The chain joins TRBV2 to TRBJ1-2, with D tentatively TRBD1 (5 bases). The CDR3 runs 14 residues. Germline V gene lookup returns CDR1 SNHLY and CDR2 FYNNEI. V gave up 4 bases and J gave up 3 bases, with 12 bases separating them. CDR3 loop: CASSVDGRDYGYTF. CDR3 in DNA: TGTGCCAGCAGTGTGGACGGCAGGGACTATGGCTACACCTTC.

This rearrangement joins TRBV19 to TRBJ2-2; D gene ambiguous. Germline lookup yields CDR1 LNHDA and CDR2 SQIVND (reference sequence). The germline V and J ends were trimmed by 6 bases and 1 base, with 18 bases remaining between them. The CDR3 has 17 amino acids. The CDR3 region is CASRPAIDSGNTGELFF. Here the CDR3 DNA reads TGTGCCAGTAGACCAGCGATAGACTCAGGGAACACCGGGGAGCTGTTTTTT.

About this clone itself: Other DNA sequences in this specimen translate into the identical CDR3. The CDR3 region is CAWSVSETQYF. Here the CDR3 DNA reads TGTGCCTGGAGTGTATCAGAGACCCAGTACTTC. The gene calls are TRBV30 and TRBJ2-5; D unresolved. V dropped 0 bases and J dropped 4 bases, with 3 bases sitting between them. This CDR3 comprises 11 residues. Germline V gene data show CDR1 as GTSNPN and CDR2 as SVGIG (reference sequence).